This TCR beta chain was recovered during a study of blood T cells in healthy people across ages. Study-wide background: When template switching was applied, about one barcoded beta molecule was captured per two T cells.

Germline loops: CDR1 GTSNPN, CDR2 SVGIG (reference sequence). The CDR3 is made up of 11 amino acids. Sample-barcoded 5' priming and a J-beta primer mix drove a second PCR of about 6 to 12 cycles. Every cDNA was tagged by a template-switch adaptor with 12 random nucleotides. TCRdb itself ran the 5' RACE reads through MiXCR, one entry per CDR3 protein. The sample gives approximately 580,000 distinct CDR3 sequences, nearly 25% of which show up once; 7.5% to 9% is in the top ten. These data also featured in a second study, about T cells of mothers and their children. That study reports: In each mother, TCR beta CDR3 reads exceeded 10 million; in each child, they numbered approximately 3 million.

Input material: blood. The genes are TRBV30 and TRBJ2-5; D is possibly TRBD1 (6 bases). Gene TRBJ2-7 matches the end of the DNA better, so the J call may be wrong. This TCR was recovered from a boy aged 5 to 17 in good health. The CDR3 loop is CAWSGGLEQYF. As DNA, the CDR3 is TGTGCCTGGAGTGGGGGGCTCGAGCAGTACTTC.